The present T cell receptor (beta chain) was sequenced within a study of early T cells in non-severe SARS-CoV-2 infection (dated by TCRdb to the early 2020s). About the full investigation: TCR sequencing used bulk RNA from unsorted whole blood, so alpha and beta chains could not be paired. Broader findings and caveats from the paper: Matching against VDJdb was skewed toward anti-spike CD8 responses, likely underestimated virus-specific expansions, and missed private and CD4 specificities.

A case-control design nested within a healthcare worker cohort in London, UK, was used, with weekly nasopharyngeal swab PCR tests and blood sampling performed. Healthcare workers were recruited during the week of the UK lockdown, between 23 and 31 March 2020, and followed weekly for up to roughly 15 weeks. Libraries were constructed by 5' RACE. Instrument used: NextSeq 500. In the TCR library protocol, unique molecular identifiers were attached to individual cDNA molecules to correct for PCR bias and sequencing error. Both TCR alpha and beta chains were sequenced, and tight co-correlation was observed between alpha and beta sequence abundances in each sample. Under the source paper's analysis protocol: Decombinator V4 was used to annotate the V gene, J gene and CDR3 of the TCR sequences. Expanded TCRs were defined as changing significantly between any two time points under a Poisson model with p below 0.0001. TCR abundances were normalised to the total number of TCRs sequenced per sample and expressed as counts per million. TRAV1-2 paired with TRAJ12, TRAJ20 or TRAJ33 defined MAIT TCRs, while TRAV10 paired with TRAJ18 defined iNKT TCRs. VDJdb, accessed 1 November 2021, was searched for CMV, EBV and SARS-CoV-2 annotated TCRs, with TCRs annotated for multiple antigens excluded. The public reads were reanalyzed by TCRdb: fastp trimming at Q25, MiXCR alignment, in-frame beta chains only. Duplicate CDR3 protein sequences are folded into a single record with the most common DNA and genes. It is TCRdb's table, rather than the study itself, that gives the V and J calls and clone size. Present in this sample are about 55,000 distinct CDR3 sequences, more than 12% of which were seen just once. About 9.1% of the sample rests with the top ten.

This clonotype was seen a handful of times. Its specific antigen is unknown. No qualities accompany the bases; no much larger clone lies one base away. Relative to germline, V is 3 bases shorter and J is 5 bases shorter, with 10 bases between their ends. The CDR1 and CDR2 encoded by the germline V gene are WSHSY and SAAADI. Taken from cysteine to phenylalanine, the CDR3 has 13 residues. Just the 39-base CDR3 DNA is kept, in frame starting at base 1. Rearrangement joined TRBV10-2 to TRBJ1-1; 5 matching bases give a weak D call of TRBD1. The source material was whole blood, sampled at baseline. The source of this sequence is an adult who was a healthcare worker with PCR-confirmed SARS-CoV-2 infection or an uninfected control (not recorded which). DNA sequence: TGCGCCAGCAGTGATAGGGGTCGGACTGAAGCTTTCTTT. The translation is CASSDRGRTEAFF.